This T cell receptor beta chain was obtained from a study of T cells in Graves' hyperthyroidism and ophthalmopathy. Using 10 ml of fresh peripheral blood, PBMCs were prepared. This clonotype occurred many times. From RNA transcripts, TCR beta CDR3 regions were amplified. An initial round of RT-PCR targeting the TCR CDR3 relied on the HTBI primer set. In TCRdb, the multiplex PCR reads were re-called with MiXCR into one record per CDR3 protein. This repertoire shows over 500,000 distinct CDR3 sequences, 14% found once; its top ten account for about 14%. Germline V CDR1 and CDR2: SGHNT, YYREEE (reference sequence). Trimming pared 5 bases from V and 0 bases from J, leaving 15 bases between. This CDR3 is built from 16 residues.

The receptor's source is a woman aged 40 to 50 with Graves' hyperthyroidism. V is TRBV5-4 and J is TRBJ2-1, with D unresolved. The sample was blood. CDR3 residues: CASSYFAETSYNEQFF. In nucleotides, the CDR3 is TGTGCCAGCAGTTACTTCGCGGAGACCTCCTACAATGAGCAGTTCTTC.